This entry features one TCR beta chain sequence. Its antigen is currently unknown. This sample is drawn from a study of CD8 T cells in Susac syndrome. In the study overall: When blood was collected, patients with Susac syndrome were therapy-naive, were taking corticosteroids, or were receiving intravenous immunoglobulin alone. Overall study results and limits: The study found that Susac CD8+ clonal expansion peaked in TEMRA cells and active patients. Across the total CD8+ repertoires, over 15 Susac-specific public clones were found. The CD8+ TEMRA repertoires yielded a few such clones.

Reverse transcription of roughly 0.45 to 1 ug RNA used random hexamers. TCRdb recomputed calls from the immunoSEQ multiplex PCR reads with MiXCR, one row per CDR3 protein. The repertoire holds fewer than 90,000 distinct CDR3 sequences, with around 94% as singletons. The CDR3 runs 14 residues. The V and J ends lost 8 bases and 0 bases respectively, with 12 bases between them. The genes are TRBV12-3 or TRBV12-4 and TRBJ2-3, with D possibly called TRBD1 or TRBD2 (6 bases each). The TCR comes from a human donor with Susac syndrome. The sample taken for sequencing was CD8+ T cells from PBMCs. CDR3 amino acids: CASLGGQSTDTQYF. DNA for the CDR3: TGTGCCAGCCTGGGGGGCCAAAGCACAGATACGCAGTATTTT.